Presented here are 27 T cell receptor beta chains from one specimen sequenced in a study of PD-1 blockade in classical Hodgkin lymphoma. Relapse was seen in all patients after autologous stem cell transplantation, and brentuximab vedotin exposure was variable. TCRdb's copy holds only in-frame clones and misses some; the assay was immunoSEQ multiplex PCR. Of about 14,000 clones listed, 81% were seen once; the top ten hold around a quarter. Sequences were derived from peripheral blood mononuclear cells (PBMCs), sampled at baseline. All receptors come from a human donor with classical Hodgkin lymphoma.

This chain uses TRBV4-2 with TRBJ2-7, with D hard to call. The germline V and J ends were trimmed by 0 bases and 3 bases, with 9 bases remaining between them. From germline, CDR1 is LGHNA and CDR2 YNFKEQ. CDR3 length: 14 amino acids. Here the CDR3 reads CASSQEVRIYEQYF. The CDR3 nucleotides are TGTGCCAGCAGCCAAGAGGTTAGGATCTACGAGCAGTACTTC.

V gene TRBV29-1 combines with J gene TRBJ2-7; possibly TRBD1 for D (6 bases). With 6 bases removed from V and 5 bases from J, the gap between germline ends came to 20 bases. The germline V gene encodes CDR1 SQVTM and CDR2 ANQGSEA. The CDR3 totals 14 residues. The CDR3 DNA follows: TGCAGCGTAGCCTTTAAGGGGACATGGGACGAGCAGTACTTC. This encodes CSVAFKGTWDEQYF.

V is TRBV5-6 and J is TRBJ1-2; possible D gene TRBD1, 5 bases. The V end lost 2 bases, the J end lost 8 bases, and 10 bases lay between the germline ends. The CDR3 is made up of 12 amino acids. The germline V gene encodes CDR1 SGHDT and CDR2 YYEEEE. Here the CDR3 reads CASSLAGYGYTF. DNA for the CDR3: TGTGCCAGCAGCTTAGCAGGGTACGGCTACACCTTC.

The V gene is TRBV5-1, the J gene TRBJ1-1, with 7 bases matching TRBD1. Trimming at V came to 0 bases and at J to 8 bases, leaving 4 bases not matched to a gene. There are 13 residues in the CDR3. Germline-derived CDR1 and CDR2 are SGHRS and YFSETQ. The CDR3 protein is CASSLAPDREAFF. In DNA form, the CDR3 reads TGCGCCAGCAGCTTGGCTCCGGACAGGGAAGCTTTCTTT.

The table lists this clone with a count of one. The gene calls are TRBV2 and TRBJ2-7; D uncertain. Trimming shortened V by 8 bases and J by 11 bases, and 13 bases separated the two germline ends. Germline lookup yields CDR1 SNHLY and CDR2 FYNNEI. The CDR3 is 10 residues long. The DNA for the CDR3 is TGTGCCAGCTTAGGAGAAAGAGAGTACTTC. As protein: CASLGEREYF.

This clone was recorded a few times. V and J are TRBV19 and TRBJ1-5; TRBD1 matches 9 bases. Germline V CDR1 and CDR2: LNHDA, SQIVND (reference sequence). There are 16 residues in the CDR3. The V and J ends lost 7 bases and 1 base, in that order; junction bases with no gene match: 8. The DNA for the CDR3 is TGTGCCAGTACCTCCGGACAGGGGCAAAGCAATCAGCCCCAGCATTTT. Translation gives CASTSGQGQSNQPQHF.

The sample holds a few counts of this clone. The rearrangement uses TRBV2 and TRBJ1-2, with D possibly being TRBD1 (6 bases). The CDR3 is made up of 14 amino acids. CDR1 and CDR2 (germline): SNHLY, FYNNEI. Trimming cost V 5 bases and J 4 bases, with 14 bases left between them. The CDR3 coding sequence is TGTGCCAGCAGTTCTCTGGGAGGGGGCTATGGCTACACCTTC. This codes for CASSSLGGGYGYTF.

This clone showed up just a few times. This rearrangement joins TRBV7-9 to TRBJ2-3; D is ambiguous. The germline CDR1 and CDR2 sequences are SEHNR and FQNEAQ (reference sequence). This CDR3 spans 13 amino acids. The V end lost 4 bases, the J end lost 9 bases, and 14 bases lay between the germline ends. This CDR3 reads CASSSGQLGTQYF. The CDR3, as DNA: TGTGCCAGCAGCTCCGGCCAATTAGGAACGCAGTATTTT.

This clone was seen a single time. The chain uses TRBV2 and TRBJ1-1, with no clear D. The CDR3 covers 12 residues. CDR1 and CDR2 from the germline V gene are SNHLY and FYNNEI. Trimming removed 8 bases at V and 7 bases at J, with 14 bases between. CDR3 in amino acids: CASRKGSFEAFF. CDR3 in DNA: TGTGCCAGCCGAAAGGGATCATTTGAAGCTTTCTTT.

The genes are TRBV27 and TRBJ2-1; the match to TRBD2 covers 9 bases. V lost 4 bases and J lost 4; bases outside the gene matches: 2. Germline CDR1 reads MNHEY; CDR2 reads SMNVEV (reference sequence). The CDR3 has 14 amino acids. DNA of the CDR3: TGTGCCAGCAGTTCGCTAGCGGGGTACAATGAGCAGTTCTTC. Protein sequence: CASSSLAGYNEQFF.

The chain is built from TRBV5-1 and TRBJ2-5; no definite D call. This CDR3 contains 13 residues. Germline V lookup: CDR1 SGHRS, CDR2 YFSETQ. Trimming removed 4 bases from V and 6 bases from J, with 13 bases in between. CDR3 loop: CASSRTGSQTQYF. CDR3 in DNA: TGCGCCAGCAGCAGGACGGGCAGCCAGACCCAGTACTTC.

The chain couples TRBV11-2 to TRBJ2-1; D not resolved. Germline V gives CDR1 SGHAT, CDR2 FQNNGV. V was shortened by 4 bases and J by 3 bases, with 4 bases between the two germline ends. The CDR3 has 12 amino acids. The CDR3 protein is CASSYGYNEQFF. CDR3 sequence (DNA): TGTGCCAGCAGCTATGGCTACAATGAGCAGTTCTTC.

The chain combines TRBV5-1 with TRBJ1-1; the D gene is possibly TRBD1 (5 bases). The germline V gene encodes CDR1 SGHRS and CDR2 YFSETQ. V was cut by 4 bases and J by 1 base, with 11 bases left in between. The CDR3 has 14 residues. The CDR3 sequence is CASSQGPANTEAFF. DNA for the CDR3: TGCGCCAGCAGCCAGGGTCCGGCGAACACTGAAGCTTTCTTT. The full variable domain, completed using reference TRBV5-1 and TRBJ1-1, is KAGVTQTPRYLIKTRGQQVTLSCSPISGHRSVSWYQQTPGQGLQFLFEYFSETQRNKGNFPGRFSGRQFSNSRSEMNVSTLELGDSALYLCASSQGPANTEAFFGQGTRLTVV.

The chain is built from TRBV7-2 and TRBJ1-2, with TRBD1 matching 7 bases. The CDR3 is 14 amino acids. V was pared by 4 bases and J by 8 bases, with 10 bases of the junction left unmatched. Germline V gives CDR1 SGHTA, CDR2 FQGNSA. The CDR3 sequence: CASSSLGQERGYTF. CDR3 DNA sequence: TGTGCCAGCAGCTCGCTAGGACAGGAGCGGGGCTACACCTTC. The variable domain in full, with the rest retrieved from reference TRBV7-2 and TRBJ1-2, is GAGVSQSPSNKVTEKGKDVELRCDPISGHTALYWYRQSLGQGLEFLIYFQGNSAPDKSGLPSDRFSAERTGGSVSTLTIQRTQQEDSAVYLCASSSLGQERGYTFGSGTRLTVV.

The chain employs TRBV5-1 and TRBJ1-1, with D hard to call. V lost 0 bases, J lost 0 bases, and 6 bases lay in between. CDR1 is SGHRS, CDR2 YFSETQ, per germline. This CDR3 contains 14 residues. For the CDR3, the DNA is TGCGCCAGCAGCTTGGTACCGATGAACACTGAAGCTTTCTTT. This codes for CASSLVPMNTEAFF.

V is TRBV9 and J is TRBJ2-3; 11 bases align to TRBD2. Germline lookup yields CDR1 SGDLS and CDR2 YYNGEE. V shed 3 bases, J shed 0 bases, and the junction held 12 bases outside the gene matches. The CDR3 is made up of 19 amino acids. CDR3 DNA sequence: TGTGCCAGCAGCGCGCTAGCGGGGGGTCGTCCTCCTAGCACAGATACGCAGTATTTT. This sequence encodes CASSALAGGRPPSTDTQYF.

The J gene is TRBJ2-7, the V gene TRBV10-3, with D uncertain. V gave up 11 bases and J gave up 3 bases, with 14 bases separating them. Germline-derived CDR1 and CDR2 are ENHRY and SYGVKD. The CDR3 is 12 residues long. The CDR3 is CASGRSHYEQYF. The CDR3 DNA reads as TGTGCCTCGGGCAGAAGCCACTACGAGCAGTACTTC.

The V and J genes are TRBV18 and TRBJ1-6; D not resolved. Trimming shortened V by 4 bases and J by 7 bases, and 14 bases separated the two germline ends. This CDR3 is 15 amino acids long. Germline CDR1 and CDR2: KGHSH and LQKENI. CDR3 bases: TGTGCCAGCTCACGGTCGGGGAGCGCCAATTCACCCCTCCACTTT. As protein: CASSRSGSANSPLHF.

The rearrangement links TRBV6-1 to TRBJ1-5; D is possibly TRBD1 (5 bases). Germline loops: CDR1 MNHNS, CDR2 SASEGT. Trimming took 4 bases from V and 8 from J, leaving 15 bases between them. This CDR3 is 14 amino acids long. This chain's CDR3 is CASSAWGISEPQHF. As DNA, the CDR3 is TGTGCCAGCAGTGCCTGGGGGATATCAGAGCCCCAGCATTTT.

The table lists this clone with a few counts. The CDR3 sequence is CASSFQRGRTDTQYF. CDR3 nucleotide sequence: TGTGCCAGCAGCTTCCAGCGGGGACGCACAGATACGCAGTATTTT. The rearrangement uses TRBV7-9 and TRBJ2-3; 7 bases match TRBD2. V gave up 3 bases and J gave up 1 base; unmatched junction bases: 4. This CDR3 region has 15 residues. Per germline, CDR1 SEHNR and CDR2 FQNEAQ (reference sequence).

The V gene is TRBV5-5, the J gene TRBJ1-1, with D hard to call. This CDR3 region has 16 residues. Trimming took 3 bases from V and 1 from J, leaving 16 bases between them. Germline values: CDR1 SGHKS, CDR2 YYEKEE (reference sequence). The CDR3 loop is CASSSHEYPQNTEAFF. Here the CDR3 DNA reads TGTGCCAGCAGCTCCCACGAGTACCCTCAGAACACTGAAGCTTTCTTT.

This clone was seen a handful of times. CDR3 protein: CASSLAVSNEQFF. Here the CDR3 DNA reads TGCGCCAGCAGCTTGGCGGTGTCCAATGAGCAGTTCTTC. The chain is built from TRBV5-1 and TRBJ2-1; D gene ambiguous. Trimming took 0 bases from V and 6 from J, leaving 7 bases between them. This CDR3 has 13 residues. Germline CDR1 and CDR2: SGHRS and YFSETQ.

A few counts support this clone. The chain joins TRBV7-3 to TRBJ2-3, with no clear D. The CDR3 is made up of 13 amino acids. V was cut by 1 base and J by 4 bases, with 6 bases left in between. Germline CDR1 reads SGHTA; CDR2 reads FQGTGA. The CDR3 here is CASSLNGPDTQYF. DNA for the CDR3: TGTGCCAGCAGCTTAAATGGACCAGATACGCAGTATTTT.

The V and J genes are TRBV7-9 and TRBJ2-6; perhaps TRBD2 as D (5 bases). The CDR3 contains 19 residues. The V end lost 10 bases, the J end lost 1 base, and 26 bases lay between the germline ends. CDR1 and CDR2 from the germline V gene are SEHNR and FQNEAQ (reference sequence). In DNA form, the CDR3 reads TGTGCCACCGTCTCGACCCCAAAAGTTACGGGGTCTGGGGCCAACGTCCTGACTTTC. It codes for CATVSTPKVTGSGANVLTF.

The rearrangement uses TRBV18 and TRBJ2-5; D ambiguous. Germline CDR1 KGHSH, CDR2 LQKENI. Deletions cut 1 base from V and 4 bases from J, with 4 bases between. The CDR3 has 12 residues. The CDR3 nucleotides read TGTGCCAGCTCACCACGGGGAGAGACCCAGTACTTC. Its protein product is CASSPRGETQYF.

By frequency in the sample, this clone is medium-sized. The J gene is TRBJ2-6, the V gene TRBV2, with D unclear. Trimming took 5 bases from V and 1 from J, leaving 6 bases between them. This CDR3 contains 14 residues. Germline V CDR1 and CDR2: SNHLY, FYNNEI. CDR3 residues: CASSRVSGANVLTF. CDR3 DNA: TGTGCCAGCAGTCGGGTTTCTGGGGCCAACGTCCTGACTTTC.

This clone occurred once. The V and J genes are TRBV30 and TRBJ2-7, with D perhaps TRBD2 (5 bases). CDR3 length: 12 residues. The V and J ends lost 0 bases and 4 bases respectively, with 7 bases between them. CDR1 GTSNPN and CDR2 SVGIG come from the germline V gene (reference sequence). The CDR3 region has the DNA TGTGCCTGGAGTGTAACGGGATACGAGCAGTACTTC. It codes for CAWSVTGYEQYF.